The 9 T cell receptor beta chains given below trace back to one sample, sequenced in a study of T cell responses to AZD1222 COVID-19 vaccine. TCRdb's copy holds only in-frame clones and misses some; the assay was immunoSEQ multiplex PCR. The sample shows 200,000 or so clones, about 91% of them seen only once. The sample was peripheral blood, taken on day 0 of AZD1222 vaccination. These receptors were collected from an adult in good health.

This rearrangement joins TRBV30 to TRBJ2-4; D not resolved. CDR1 is GTSNPN and CDR2 is SVGIG in the germline V gene (reference sequence). Trimming pared 2 bases from V and 0 bases from J, leaving 14 bases between. The CDR3 is made up of 16 amino acids. The CDR3 loop reads CAWSTYPRSAKNIQYF. CDR3 bases: TGTGCCTGGAGTACGTACCCAAGATCAGCCAAAAACATTCAGTACTTC.

This sequence joins TRBV7-2 and TRBJ2-1, with D possibly being TRBD2 (6 bases). V gave up 7 bases and J gave up 4 bases, with 14 bases separating them. This CDR3 contains 14 residues. Germline CDR1 is SGHTA and CDR2 is FQGNSA. In DNA form, the CDR3 reads TGTGCCAGCAACCAACCCGGAGGGTACAATGAGCAGTTCTTC. Translating gives CASNQPGGYNEQFF.

The chain joins TRBV25-1 to TRBJ1-2; 10 nucleotides align to TRBD1. CDR3 size: 14 residues. Germline V gene sequence: CDR1 MGHDK, CDR2 SYGVNS. With V trimmed by 0 bases and J by 9 bases, 4 bases remained unmatched. DNA of the CDR3: TGTGCCAGCAGTGAATATATGGGACAGGGGAGCTACACCTTC. Encoded protein: CASSEYMGQGSYTF.

The chain joins TRBV12-5 to TRBJ2-1; 13 nucleotides align to TRBD2. CDR1 and CDR2 (germline): LGHNT, FRNRAP. V gave up 0 bases and J gave up 4 bases; unmatched junction bases: 6. The CDR3 contains 18 residues. As DNA, the CDR3 is TGTGCTAGTGGTTTGGTGACTAGCGGGGGGACGTGGTACAATGAGCAGTTCTTC. Translated: CASGLVTSGGTWYNEQFF.

The sample holds one count of this clone. The rearrangement links TRBV12-3 or TRBV12-4 to TRBJ2-1, with no clear D. V was trimmed by 3 bases and J by 8 bases, leaving 5 bases between them. There are 11 residues in the CDR3. The CDR3 spells CASSFLDEQFF. CDR3 sequence (DNA): TGTGCCAGCAGTTTTTTGGATGAGCAGTTCTTC.

V gene TRBV5-1 combines with J gene TRBJ2-7; 13 nucleotides align to TRBD2. Trimming cost V 4 bases and J 7 bases; bases outside gene matches: 11. The CDR3 totals 16 residues. Germline CDR1 SGHRS, CDR2 YFSETQ. This chain's CDR3 is CASSLNGLAGAREQYF. The CDR3, as DNA: TGCGCCAGCAGCCTGAACGGACTAGCGGGGGCGAGAGAGCAGTACTTC.

This clone was detected once. The rearrangement joins TRBV30 to TRBJ2-2; 7 nucleotides agree with TRBD1. This CDR3 is built from 17 residues. V dropped 2 bases and J dropped 6; count of bases not matched to a gene: 15. The germline V gene has CDR1 GTSNPN and CDR2 SVGIG (reference sequence). The CDR3 protein is CAWSRIWFGQGAGELFF. For the CDR3, the DNA is TGTGCCTGGAGTAGGATTTGGTTCGGTCAGGGGGCCGGGGAGCTGTTTTTT.

V is TRBV24-1 and J is TRBJ2-1; TRBD2 matches 8 bases. There are 15 residues in the CDR3. The ends lost 3 bases at V and 8 bases at J; junction bases unmatched: 8. CDR1 and CDR2 from the germline V gene are KGHDR and SFDVKD. CDR3 residues: CATSDNPGGQDEQFF. The CDR3 DNA is TGTGCCACCAGTGATAATCCGGGGGGGCAAGATGAGCAGTTCTTC.

This clone has just a few counts. The chain has TRBV3-1 (or the pseudogene TRBV3-2) and TRBJ1-6, with a possible D match to TRBD1 (6 bases). Trimming took off 3 bases at V and 1 base at J, with 10 bases between the two ends. CDR1 is LGHDT, CDR2 YNNKEL, per germline (reference sequence). CDR3 size: 16 residues. Here the CDR3 DNA reads TGTGCCAGCAGCCACGGGGGCGCGTCCTATAATTCACCCCTCCACTTT. Its protein product is CASSHGGASYNSPLHF.